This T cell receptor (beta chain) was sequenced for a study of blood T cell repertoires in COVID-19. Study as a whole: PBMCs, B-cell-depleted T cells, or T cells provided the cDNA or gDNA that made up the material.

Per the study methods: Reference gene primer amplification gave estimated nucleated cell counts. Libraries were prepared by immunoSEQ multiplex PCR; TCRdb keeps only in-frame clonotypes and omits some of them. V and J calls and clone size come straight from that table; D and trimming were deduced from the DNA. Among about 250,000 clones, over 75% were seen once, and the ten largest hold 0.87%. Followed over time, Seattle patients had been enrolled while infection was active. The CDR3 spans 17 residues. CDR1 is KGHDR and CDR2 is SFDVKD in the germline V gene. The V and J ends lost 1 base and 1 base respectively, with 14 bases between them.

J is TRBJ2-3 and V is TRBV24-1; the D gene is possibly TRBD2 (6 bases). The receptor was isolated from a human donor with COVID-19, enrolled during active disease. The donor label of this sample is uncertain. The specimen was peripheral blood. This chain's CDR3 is CATSDLGAAGRTDTQYF. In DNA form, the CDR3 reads TGTGCCACCAGTGATTTAGGGGCAGCGGGCCGCACAGATACGCAGTATTTT.